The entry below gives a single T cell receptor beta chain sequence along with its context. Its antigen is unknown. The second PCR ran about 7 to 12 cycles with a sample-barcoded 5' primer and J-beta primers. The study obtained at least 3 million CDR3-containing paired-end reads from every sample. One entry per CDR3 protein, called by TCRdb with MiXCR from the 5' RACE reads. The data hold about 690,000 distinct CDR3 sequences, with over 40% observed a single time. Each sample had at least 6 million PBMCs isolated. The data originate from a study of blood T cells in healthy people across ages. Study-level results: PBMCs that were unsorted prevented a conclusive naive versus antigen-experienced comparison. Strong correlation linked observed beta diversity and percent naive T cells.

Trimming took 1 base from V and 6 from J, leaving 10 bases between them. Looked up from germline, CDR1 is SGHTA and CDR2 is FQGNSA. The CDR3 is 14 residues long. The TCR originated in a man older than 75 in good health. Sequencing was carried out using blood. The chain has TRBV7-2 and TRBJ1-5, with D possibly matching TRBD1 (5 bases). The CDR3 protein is CASSLGPGIQPQHF. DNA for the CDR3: TGTGCCAGCAGCTTAGGGCCAGGGATTCAGCCCCAGCATTTT.